These 32 T cell receptor beta chains originate from one sample sequenced in a study of Ad26.COV2.S vaccination and SARS-CoV-2 variants. Sequenced by immunoSEQ multiplex PCR; TCRdb stores in-frame clones only, minus some. This repertoire shows over 400,000 clones, 90% found once; its top ten account for around 4.5%. Treatment given: around 19 received Ad26.COV2.S at low or high dose, single or two shots; five or six received placebo; per-sample allocation not given. The samples were gathered on day 63 after the first injection of vaccine or placebo. Sequenced here: peripheral blood, sampled in a trial of Ad26.COV2.S vaccine versus placebo. All receptors come from a person between 18 and 65 years old who received the Ad26.COV2.S COVID-19 vaccine or a placebo.

The chain links TRBV2 to TRBJ2-7, with D unresolved. V lost 3 bases, J lost 7 bases, and 13 bases lay in between. The CDR3 loop spans 13 amino acids. Germline V CDR1 and CDR2: SNHLY, FYNNEI. In DNA, the CDR3 is TGTGCCAGCAGTGATAGGCTCCTTGGGGAGCAGTACTTC. It is translated as CASSDRLLGEQYF.

The CDR3 bases are TGTGCCAGCGCGGCGCTAGCGGGGGCCTCCACCGGGGAGCTGTTTTTT. It yields the protein CASAALAGASTGELFF. V gene TRBV6-4 combines with J gene TRBJ2-2; 10 bases match TRBD2. CDR1 and CDR2 (germline): MRHNA, SNTAGT. Losses at the gene ends were 8 bases for V and 4 bases for J; bases not matched to a gene: 10. This CDR3 is built from 16 residues.

The chain couples TRBV9 to TRBJ2-7; the D gene is possibly TRBD2 (6 bases). Germline V CDR1 and CDR2: SGDLS, YYNGEE. The V gene lost 3 bases and the J gene lost 2 bases, with 12 bases spanning the gap. CDR3 size: 14 residues. The CDR3 region is CASSARTNPYEQYF. The DNA for the CDR3 is TGTGCCAGCAGCGCCCGGACTAACCCCTACGAGCAGTACTTC.

This rearrangement joins TRBV7-8 to TRBJ2-7, with D uncertain. The CDR3 is 11 residues long. V shed 4 bases and J shed 3 bases, with 4 bases lying between them. CDR1 and CDR2 (germline): SGHVS, FQNEAQ. The chain's CDR3 is CASSSIYEQYF. The CDR3 DNA follows: TGTGCCAGCAGCTCCATCTACGAGCAGTACTTC. Complete variable domain (other parts from reference TRBV7-8 and TRBJ2-7): GAGVSQSPRYKVAKRGQDVALRCDPISGHVSLFWYQQALGQGPEFLTYFQNEAQLDKSGLPSDRFFAERPEGSVSTLKIQRTQQEDSAVYLCASSSIYEQYFGPGTRLTVT.

The chain is built from TRBV5-1 and TRBJ2-7; a weak D match, TRBD1 (5 bases). The V end was cut by 6 bases, the J end by 5 bases, with 15 bases between. Germline V lookup: CDR1 SGHRS, CDR2 YFSETQ. There are 13 residues in the CDR3. This CDR3 is CASMGQGPNEQYF. CDR3 nucleotides: TGCGCCAGCATGGGGCAGGGTCCGAACGAGCAGTACTTC.

The chain couples TRBV19 to TRBJ2-7; TRBD2 is a possible D gene (6 bases). With 3 bases removed from V and 2 bases from J, the gap between germline ends came to 14 bases. CDR3 size: 15 residues. CDR1 LNHDA and CDR2 SQIVND come from the germline V gene (reference sequence). For the CDR3, the DNA is TGTGCCAGTAGTATCTGGGCTAGCGAGACCTACGAGCAGTACTTC. Its translation: CASSIWASETYEQYF.

The J gene is TRBJ2-5, the V gene TRBV13; no firm D call. The CDR3 length is 14 residues. Trimming pared 5 bases from V and 1 base from J, leaving 11 bases between. Germline CDR1 is PRHDT and CDR2 is FYEKMQ (reference sequence). In nucleotides, the CDR3 is TGTGCCAGCAGCCCCCCGGGTCGCCAAGAGACCCAGTACTTC. Translation: CASSPPGRQETQYF. The complete variable domain, with remaining parts taken from reference TRBV13 and TRBJ2-5, reads AAGVIQSPRHLIKEKRETATLKCYPIPRHDTVYWYQQGPGQDPQFLISFYEKMQSDKGSIPDRFSAQQFSDYHSELNMSSLELGDSALYFCASSPPGRQETQYFGPGTRLLVL.

The rearrangement links TRBV4-1 to TRBJ2-1; D possibly corresponds to TRBD1 (6 bases). CDR1 MGHRA and CDR2 YSYEKL come from the germline V gene. This CDR3 spans 14 amino acids. Deletions cut 2 bases from V and 7 bases from J, with 12 bases between. CDR3 residues: CASSQTDSPNEQFF. The CDR3 DNA sequence: TGCGCCAGCAGCCAAACGGACAGCCCGAATGAGCAGTTCTTC.

The chain joins TRBV19 to TRBJ1-5, with D perhaps matching TRBD1 (5 bases). Trimming pared 6 bases from V and 4 bases from J, leaving 10 bases between. The CDR3 length is 13 residues. From germline, CDR1 is LNHDA and CDR2 SQIVND (reference sequence). CDR3 sequence: CASRVGGNQPQHF. The CDR3 bases are TGTGCCAGTAGAGTCGGGGGGAATCAGCCCCAGCATTTT.

This chain joins TRBV7-2 and TRBJ2-2; D is unresolved. Per germline, CDR1 SGHTA and CDR2 FQGNSA. The CDR3 consists of 14 residues. Trimming removed 5 bases at V and 4 bases at J, with 11 bases between. CDR3 bases: TGTGCCAGCAGCCGTTCTACCATCACCGGGGAGCTGTTTTTT. Translated: CASSRSTITGELFF.

CDR3 sequence: CASSQVSGEQFF. The CDR3 DNA is TGTGCCAGCAGCCAAGTCTCTGGTGAGCAGTTCTTC. The V and J genes are TRBV3-1 (or the pseudogene TRBV3-2) and TRBJ2-1; D call uncertain. The CDR3 is 12 amino acids. Germline lookup yields CDR1 LGHDT and CDR2 YNNKEL (reference sequence). Trimming pared 1 base from V and 9 bases from J, leaving 7 bases between.

The chain couples TRBV27 to TRBJ1-5; 7 bases align to TRBD1. This CDR3 is 15 amino acids long. Germline V gene data show CDR1 as MNHEY and CDR2 as SMNVEV (reference sequence). The V and J ends lost 7 bases and 6 bases, in that order; junction bases with no gene match: 12. The CDR3 region is CASMPRDSKRQPQHF. The CDR3 region has the DNA TGTGCCAGCATGCCACGGGACAGCAAACGTCAGCCCCAGCATTTT.

The chain couples TRBV5-1 to TRBJ2-1, with TRBD2 matching 9 bases. J lost 8 bases, V lost 0 bases, and 9 bases had no gene match. The germline V gene encodes CDR1 SGHRS and CDR2 YFSETQ. The CDR3 is 16 residues long. CDR3 DNA sequence: TGCGCCAGCAGCTTGGGGGGTAGCGGGAGATACGATGAGCAGTTCTTC. It encodes CASSLGGSGRYDEQFF.

The chain recombines TRBV7-9 with TRBJ2-1; TRBD1 matches at 7 bases. The germline V gene has CDR1 SEHNR and CDR2 FQNEAQ (reference sequence). The CDR3 is 17 residues long. J gave up 4 bases and V 5 bases, and 14 bases lay outside the gene matches. CDR3 coding DNA: TGTGCCAGCAGCGGTGACGTCCGGGACAGAGCTTACAATGAGCAGTTCTTC. Residues: CASSGDVRDRAYNEQFF.

The V call is TRBV28, the J call TRBJ1-5, with D tentatively TRBD1 (5 bases). The V gene lost 0 bases and the J gene lost 2 bases, with 14 bases spanning the gap. The germline V gene has CDR1 MDHEN and CDR2 SYDVKM. The CDR3 spans 17 residues. The CDR3 sequence is CASSLWIGALGNQPQHF. In DNA form, the CDR3 reads TGTGCCAGCAGTTTATGGATCGGGGCTCTGGGCAATCAGCCCCAGCATTTT.

This clone showed up just once. The chain is built from TRBV3-1 (or the pseudogene TRBV3-2) and TRBJ1-1; 7 bases match TRBD1. Germline CDR1 reads LGHDT; CDR2 reads YNNKEL (reference sequence). The CDR3 totals 17 residues. V was pared by 0 bases and J by 1 base, with 8 bases of the junction left unmatched. CDR3 coding DNA: TGTGCCAGCAGCCAAGAGAGGACAGGCCAAGGGAACACTGAAGCTTTCTTT. This sequence encodes CASSQERTGQGNTEAFF.

J is TRBJ2-1 and V is TRBV7-9, with 10 bases identical to TRBD2. This CDR3 region has 19 residues. Trimming took 2 bases from V and 8 from J; bases not matched to a gene: 18. Per the germline V gene, CDR1 is SEHNR and CDR2 is FQNEAQ (reference sequence). The CDR3 DNA reads TGTGCCAGCAGCTTATTTAGGGTAGCGGGAGGTCCGGTCTCGTATGAGCAGTTCTTC. Protein sequence: CASSLFRVAGGPVSYEQFF.

This rearrangement joins TRBV27 to TRBJ2-7; D gene uncertain. CDR1 is MNHEY, CDR2 SMNVEV, per germline (reference sequence). V was shortened by 0 bases and J by 6 bases, with 6 bases between the two germline ends. The CDR3 totals 12 residues. This chain's CDR3 is CASSLSGSEQYF. In DNA form, the CDR3 reads TGTGCCAGCAGTTTATCCGGTTCCGAGCAGTACTTC.

The CDR3 DNA sequence: TGTGCCAGCAGCTGGGGGGGTTCTGGAAACACCATATATTTT. Amino acids: CASSWGGSGNTIYF. The V and J genes are TRBV5-8 and TRBJ1-3, with a possible D match to TRBD1 (5 bases). The V gene's germline CDR1 is SGHTS and CDR2 YDEGEE. Trimming pared 3 bases from V and 1 base from J, leaving 8 bases between. The CDR3 is 14 amino acids.

The chain joins TRBV4-1 to TRBJ2-7, with D maybe TRBD2 (5 bases). V gave up 0 bases and J gave up 2 bases, with 11 bases separating them. This CDR3 is built from 15 residues. Germline CDR1 reads MGHRA; CDR2 reads YSYEKL. In DNA, the CDR3 is TGCGCCAGCAGCCAAGATTCAGCGGATCCCTACGAGCAGTACTTC. Translation gives CASSQDSADPYEQYF.

V gene TRBV19 combines with J gene TRBJ1-4; D not certain. Germline V gene sequence: CDR1 LNHDA, CDR2 SQIVND (reference sequence). V gave up 3 bases and J gave up 7 bases, with 9 bases separating them. The CDR3 extends over 13 amino acids. The CDR3 spells CASSIAGSEKLFF. CDR3 bases: TGTGCCAGTAGTATTGCGGGATCTGAAAAACTGTTTTTT. Combining the CDR3 with reference TRBV19 and TRBJ1-4 gives the whole variable domain DGGITQSPKYLFRKEGQNVTLSCEQNLNHDAMYWYRQDPGQGLRLIYYSQIVNDFQKGDIAEGYSVSREKKESFPLTVTSAQKNPTAFYLCASSIAGSEKLFFGSGTQLSVL.

The V gene is TRBV15, the J gene TRBJ2-2, with 7 bases that match TRBD1. The CDR3 spans 15 residues. Germline trimming cut 3 bases from V and 6 bases from J; bases unmatched to any gene: 7. Germline lookup yields CDR1 LNHNV and CDR2 YYDKDF (reference sequence). The CDR3 coding sequence is TGTGCCACCAGCAGGGGTGACAGGGCTGCCGGGGAGCTGTTTTTT. Its translation: CATSRGDRAAGELFF.

V and J are TRBV4-2 and TRBJ1-4; D possibly corresponds to TRBD1 (6 bases). Germline V CDR1 and CDR2: LGHNA, YNFKEQ. V lost 0 bases and J 0 bases, leaving 17 bases between the germline ends. The CDR3 covers 19 residues. The CDR3, as DNA: TGTGCCAGCAGCCAAGATGGGATCGGGACAACCTCAACTAATGAAAAACTGTTTTTT. It is translated as CASSQDGIGTTSTNEKLFF.

The J gene is TRBJ2-5, the V gene TRBV3-1 (or the pseudogene TRBV3-2), with D possibly TRBD2 on 5 matching bases. The CDR3 totals 14 residues. V was clipped by 3 bases and J by 5 bases, with 13 bases between them. The germline gives CDR1 LGHDT, CDR2 YNNKEL (reference sequence). The CDR3 sequence: CASSHLKERETQYF. The DNA of the CDR3 is TGTGCCAGCAGCCACCTTAAGGAGCGGGAGACCCAGTACTTC.

This clone turned up a few times. J is TRBJ2-2 and V is TRBV29-1, with 7 nucleotides matching TRBD2. V was pared by 5 bases and J by 1 base, with 1 base of the junction left unmatched. Germline V gives CDR1 SQVTM, CDR2 ANQGSEA. The CDR3 has 13 residues. CDR3: CSVRGGNTGELFF. In DNA form, the CDR3 reads TGCAGCGTTCGCGGGGGGAACACCGGGGAGCTGTTTTTT.

This sequence joins TRBV28 and TRBJ1-2; TRBD1 matches at 9 bases. Germline V lookup: CDR1 MDHEN, CDR2 SYDVKM. The V and J ends lost 5 bases and 5 bases, in that order; junction bases with no gene match: 9. CDR3 length equals 15 residues. The CDR3 sequence: CASSTGQGSLYGYTF. The CDR3 DNA reads TGTGCCAGCAGTACAGGACAGGGGTCCTTATATGGCTACACCTTC.

The rearrangement uses TRBV28 and TRBJ2-7, with 13 nucleotides matching TRBD2. Trimming took 2 bases from V and 2 from J; bases not matched to a gene: 3. CDR3 size: 16 residues. CDR1 is MDHEN, CDR2 SYDVKM, per germline. The CDR3 region has the DNA TGTGCCAGCAGTTTAGCCGGGACTAGCGGGACCTACGAGCAGTACTTC. This sequence encodes CASSLAGTSGTYEQYF.

This sequence joins TRBV6-5 and TRBJ2-3; D possibly matches TRBD1 or TRBD2 (5 bases each). Germline lookup yields CDR1 MNHEY and CDR2 SVGAGI. This CDR3 has 13 amino acids. Deletions cut 11 bases from V and 6 bases from J, with 18 bases between. CDR3 sequence (DNA): TGTGCCGGAAGAGAGGGGTTGGCCGATACGCAGTATTTT. It specifies CAGREGLADTQYF.

This clone was recorded only once. J is TRBJ2-3 and V is TRBV14; D not certain. Trimming took 2 bases from V and 4 from J, leaving 19 bases between them. CDR1 and CDR2 from the germline V gene are SGHDN and FVKESK. The CDR3 has 17 residues. DNA for the CDR3: TGTGCCAGCAGCCAACAACCACTGATCGTTAGCCCAGATACGCAGTATTTT. Translation gives CASSQQPLIVSPDTQYF.

This clone was observed a handful of times. The chain carries TRBV4-3 and TRBJ2-7, with TRBD2 matching 8 bases. After removal of 0 bases from V and 4 bases from J, the junction contained 8 bases not matched to a gene. CDR1 is LGHNA, CDR2 YSLEER, per germline. The CDR3 extends over 16 amino acids. CDR3 nucleotide sequence: TGCGCCAGCAGCCAAGATCTGGCGGGAGGTGGGTACGAGCAGTACTTC. Its translation is CASSQDLAGGGYEQYF.

The chain links TRBV12-3 or TRBV12-4 to TRBJ2-7; no definite D call. The V gene lost 3 bases and the J gene lost 6 bases, with 12 bases spanning the gap. CDR3 length: 13 amino acids. Here the CDR3 reads CASSLADVGEQYF. The CDR3 nucleotides read TGTGCCAGCAGTTTGGCCGACGTAGGCGAGCAGTACTTC.

The chain employs TRBV9 and TRBJ2-1; D perhaps matches TRBD2 (5 bases). Germline-derived CDR1 and CDR2 are SGDLS and YYNGEE. V dropped 4 bases and J dropped 12 bases, with 14 bases sitting between them. This CDR3 comprises 12 residues. This chain's CDR3 is CASSSDYSRQFF. The CDR3 DNA is TGTGCCAGCAGCTCCGACTACTCTCGGCAGTTCTTC.